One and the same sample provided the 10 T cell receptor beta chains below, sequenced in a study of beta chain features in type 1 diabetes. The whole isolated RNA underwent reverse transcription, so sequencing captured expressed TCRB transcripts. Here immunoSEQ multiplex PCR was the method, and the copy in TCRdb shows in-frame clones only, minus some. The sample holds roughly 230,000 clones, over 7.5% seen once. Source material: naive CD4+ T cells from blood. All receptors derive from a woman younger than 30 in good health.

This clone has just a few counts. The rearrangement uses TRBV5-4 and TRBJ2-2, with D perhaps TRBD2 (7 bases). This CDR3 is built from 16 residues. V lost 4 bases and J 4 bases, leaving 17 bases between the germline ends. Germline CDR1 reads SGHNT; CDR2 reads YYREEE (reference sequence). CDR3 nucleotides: TGTGCCAGCAGCCCCGGGGGGCGTAGATCCACCGGGGAGCTGTTTTTT. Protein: CASSPGGRRSTGELFF.

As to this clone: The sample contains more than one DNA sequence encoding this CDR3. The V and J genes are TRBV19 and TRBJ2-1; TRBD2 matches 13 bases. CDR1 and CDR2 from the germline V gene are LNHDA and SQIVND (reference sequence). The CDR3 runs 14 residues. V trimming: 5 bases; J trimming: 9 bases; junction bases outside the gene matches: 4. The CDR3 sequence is CASSGLAGVGEQFF. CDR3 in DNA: TGTGCCAGTAGTGGACTAGCGGGAGTTGGTGAGCAGTTCTTC.

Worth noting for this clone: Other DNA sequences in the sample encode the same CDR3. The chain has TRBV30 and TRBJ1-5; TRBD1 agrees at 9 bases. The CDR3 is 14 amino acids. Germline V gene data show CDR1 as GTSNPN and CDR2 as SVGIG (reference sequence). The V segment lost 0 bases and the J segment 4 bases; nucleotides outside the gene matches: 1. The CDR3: CAWSVGQGNQPQHF. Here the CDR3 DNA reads TGTGCCTGGAGTGTAGGACAGGGGAATCAGCCCCAGCATTTT.

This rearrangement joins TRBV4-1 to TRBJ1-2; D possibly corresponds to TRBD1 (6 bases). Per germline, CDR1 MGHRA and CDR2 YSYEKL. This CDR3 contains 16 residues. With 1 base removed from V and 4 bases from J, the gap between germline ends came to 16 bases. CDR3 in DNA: TGCGCCAGCAGCCAAGTCGGAGGACAGTATTTCTATGGCTACACCTTC. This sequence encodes CASSQVGGQYFYGYTF.

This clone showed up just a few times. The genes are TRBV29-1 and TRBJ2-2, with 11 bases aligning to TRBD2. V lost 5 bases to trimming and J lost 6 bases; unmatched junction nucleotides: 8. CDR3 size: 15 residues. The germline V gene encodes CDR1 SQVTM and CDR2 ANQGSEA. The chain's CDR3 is CSVMIAGGPSGELFF. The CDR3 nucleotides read TGCAGCGTTATGATAGCGGGAGGGCCCTCCGGGGAGCTGTTTTTT.

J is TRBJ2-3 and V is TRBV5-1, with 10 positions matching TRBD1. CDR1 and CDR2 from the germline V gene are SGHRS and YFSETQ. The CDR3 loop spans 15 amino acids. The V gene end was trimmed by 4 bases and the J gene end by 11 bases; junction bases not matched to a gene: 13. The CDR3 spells CASSVGQGVGDGQYF. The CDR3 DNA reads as TGCGCCAGCAGCGTCGGACAGGGGGTAGGAGATGGGCAGTATTTT.

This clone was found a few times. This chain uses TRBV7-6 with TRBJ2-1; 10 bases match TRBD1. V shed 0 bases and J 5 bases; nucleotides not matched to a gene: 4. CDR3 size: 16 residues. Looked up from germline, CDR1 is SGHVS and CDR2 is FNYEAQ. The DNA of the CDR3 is TGTGCCAGCAGCTTAGCGGGGACAGGGGCAAACAATGAGCAGTTCTTC. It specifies CASSLAGTGANNEQFF.

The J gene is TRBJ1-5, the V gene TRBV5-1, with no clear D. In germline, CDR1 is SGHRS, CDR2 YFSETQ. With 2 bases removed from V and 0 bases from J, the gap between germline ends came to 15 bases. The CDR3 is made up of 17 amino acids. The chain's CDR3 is CASSFLLFSLSNQPQHF. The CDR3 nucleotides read TGCGCCAGCAGCTTTCTCCTGTTCAGTCTTAGCAATCAGCCCCAGCATTTT.

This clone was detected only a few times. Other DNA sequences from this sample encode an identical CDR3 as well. CDR3 amino acids: CASSLGQGNTEAFF. The CDR3 region has the DNA TGTGCCAGCAGCTTAGGGCAGGGTAACACTGAAGCTTTCTTT. The rearrangement uses TRBV7-9 and TRBJ1-1, with D perhaps TRBD1 (5 bases). Germline V gives CDR1 SEHNR, CDR2 FQNEAQ (reference sequence). The CDR3 is 14 amino acids. Trimming cost V 1 base and J 2 bases, with 8 bases left between them.

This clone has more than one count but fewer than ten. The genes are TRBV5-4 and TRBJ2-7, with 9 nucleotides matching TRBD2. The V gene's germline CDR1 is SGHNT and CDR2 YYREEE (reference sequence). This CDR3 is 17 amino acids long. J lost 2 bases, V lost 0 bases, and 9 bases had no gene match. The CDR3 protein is CASSLGNLAGAPYEQYF. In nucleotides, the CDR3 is TGTGCCAGCAGCTTGGGGAACTTAGCGGGGGCCCCCTACGAGCAGTACTTC. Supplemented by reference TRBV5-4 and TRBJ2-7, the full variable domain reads ETGVTQSPTHLIKTRGQQVTLRCSSQSGHNTVSWYQQALGQGPQFIFQYYREEENGRGNFPPRFSGLQFPNYSSELNVNALELDDSALYLCASSLGNLAGAPYEQYFGPGTRLTVT.